This TCR beta chain derives from a study of blood T cell repertoires in COVID-19. Across the study: Acute and convalescent COVID-19 specimens originated in the United States, Italy and Spain. T cells, B-cell-depleted T cells, or PBMCs provided the cDNA or gDNA that served as material.

Followed longitudinally, the Seattle patients had been enrolled during active infection. J gave up 2 bases and V 6 bases, and 5 bases lay outside the gene matches. CDR3 length equals 14 residues. The germline CDR1 and CDR2 sequences are MRHNA and SNTAGT. This clone appeared a single time. The authors' processing: Reference gene primer amplification yielded estimated nucleated cell counts. Profiling relied on immunoSEQ multiplex PCR, and the TCRdb table lists in-frame clones only, not all of them. Clonal size and the V and J genes are those of that table, whereas D and trimming came from the DNA. The table shows roughly 380,000 clones, with about 91% occurring only once.

The sequence derives from a woman between 35 and 50 years old with COVID-19, enrolled during active disease. This rearrangement joins TRBV6-4 to TRBJ1-1; 8 bases agree with TRBD1. The sequenced material came from peripheral blood. CDR3 coding DNA: TGTGCCAGCAGCTCGGACAGGGACAACACTGAAGCTTTCTTT. Translated: CASSSDRDNTEAFF.